This is a list of T cell receptor beta chains from one sample in a study of STAT5B mutations in CD4+ large granular lymphocyte leukemia. The repertoire was sequenced with immunoSEQ multiplex PCR; TCRdb's copy has only in-frame clones and lacks some. The table lists 38,000 or so clones, over 75% of them singletons. What was sequenced was CD4+ T cells from blood buffy coats. The receptors were gathered from a human donor in good health. Both conserved end residues are part of each CDR3. D genes are given only for firm matches. The size of a clone is reported for some rows only, either as once, few or many, or as a class for expanded clones.

size: -; D: -; V: TRBV14; J: TRBJ2-7; DNA: TGTGCCAGCAGCCCGCGGAGCGTCTCCTACGAGCAGTACTTC; CDR3: CASSPRSVSYEQYF
size: once; D: -; V: TRBV5-1; J: TRBJ2-2; DNA: TGCGCCAGCAGCTTGGAGCTCGGGGAGCTGTTTTTT; CDR3: CASSLELGELFF
size: -; D: TRBD1; V: TRBV5-5; J: TRBJ2-7; DNA: TGTGCCAGCAGCTTGGCCGGGGACAGGGGATACGAGCAGTACTTC; CDR3: CASSLAGDRGYEQYF
size: -; D: -; V: TRBV14; J: TRBJ1-1; DNA: TGTGCCAGCAGCCAAGATGGGCCGGGAGCTTTCTTT; CDR3: CASSQDGPGAFF
size: -; D: TRBD1; V: TRBV2; J: TRBJ1-2; DNA: TGTGCCAGCAGGTCCGGACAGGGGGGCTATGGCTACACCTTC; CDR3: CASRSGQGGYGYTF
size: -; D: TRBD1; V: TRBV6-6; J: TRBJ2-7; DNA: TGTGCCAGCAGTCTAACCGGGACAGGACATTCCTACGAGCAGTACTTC; CDR3: CASSLTGTGHSYEQYF
size: -; D: -; V: TRBV5-1; J: TRBJ1-1; DNA: TGCGCCAGCAGCTTATTCGGAATAGACACTGAAGCTTTCTTT; CDR3: CASSLFGIDTEAFF
size: -; D: -; V: TRBV19; J: TRBJ2-2; DNA: TGTGCCAGTAGTATATATGGGACGAACACCGGGGAGCTGTTTTTT; CDR3: CASSIYGTNTGELFF
size: -; D: TRBD1; V: TRBV4-3; J: TRBJ2-6; DNA: TGCGCCAGCAGCCGAACGACAGGGGCGGTTAGGGCCAACGTCCTGACTTTC; CDR3: CASSRTTGAVRANVLTF
size: -; D: -; V: TRBV28; J: TRBJ1-2; DNA: TGTGCCAGCAGTTTAACACAAATCTATGGCTACACCTTC; CDR3: CASSLTQIYGYTF
size: -; D: -; V: TRBV30; J: TRBJ1-1; DNA: TGTGCCTGGATTAGGACAGTGAACACTGAAGCTTTCTTT; CDR3: CAWIRTVNTEAFF
size: -; D: -; V: TRBV2; J: TRBJ2-7; DNA: TGTGCCAGCAGTGAATGGGGCCCAGAGGACGAGCAGTACTTC; CDR3: CASSEWGPEDEQYF
size: -; D: -; V: TRBV2; J: TRBJ2-7; DNA: TGTGCCAGCAGGGAACCGGGGACAACCCAGTACTTC; CDR3: CASREPGTTQYF
size: once; D: -; V: TRBV7-2; J: TRBJ2-1; DNA: TGTGCCAGCAGCTTAGTGGCTAGCAGAGACAATGAGCAGTTCTTC; CDR3: CASSLVASRDNEQFF
size: -; D: -; V: TRBV4-2; J: TRBJ1-1; DNA: TGTGCCAGCAGCCAGCGCCTAACCGGGACGGAAGCTTTCTTT; CDR3: CASSQRLTGTEAFF
size: -; D: -; V: TRBV27; J: TRBJ1-1; DNA: TGTGCCAGCAGTTTATCGAGCGGGTGGGGCCGATCGAACACTGAAGCTTTCTTT; CDR3: CASSLSSGWGRSNTEAFF